One T cell receptor beta chain is described in this entry. The antigen is unknown. UMI labels and 5' RACE were used to prepare the TRB cDNA libraries. Following a re-call of the 5' RACE reads, TCRdb has one entry per CDR3 protein and lacks DNA. The sample includes about 98,000 distinct CDR3 sequences. This sample stems from a study of CXCR3-negative and CXCR3-positive naive CD8 T cells. Study-wide results and caveats: Compared with CXCR3-negative naive cells, CXCR3-positive naive cells showed more hydrophobic TRB CDR3s.

CDR1 is MNHEY, CDR2 SVGEGT, per germline. The CDR3 sequence is 20 residues long. The clonotype originates from a human donor in good health. Some clones in this sample may be carry-over from other donors' samples. V usage is TRBV6-2 or TRBV6-3 and J usage is TRBJ2-2; TCRdb indicates TRBD1, and absent DNA this call remains unverified. Sequenced: naive CXCR3+ CD8+ T cells from blood. Subset here: CD45RO-CCR7+CD27+CD95- naive CD8+ T cells expressing CXCR3 (TNR3+). This CDR3 is CASSYLQLLTGGKNTGELFF.